The 5 T cell receptor beta chains listed next were all sequenced from one sample in a study of immune evolution from preneoplasia to lung adenocarcinoma (dated by TCRdb to the early 2020s). The library was generated by the immunoSEQ multiplex PCR assay. As stored in TCRdb, this immuneACCESS dataset retains in-frame rearrangements with V and J assigned. A fraction of the clones does not appear; measured against another copy, unresolved V genes explain less than half of the discrepancy, and the remainder lacks a known reason. In this sample the table shows 20,000 to 25,000 clones, around three quarters of which occur a single time. The ten top clones hold around 6% of the sample. What was sequenced was FFPE invasive lung adenocarcinoma tissue. Sample cell subset or site, as interpreted from the label and publication: frankly invasive lung adenocarcinoma (ADC). The origin of the receptors is a person in their sixties with lung adenocarcinoma.

This clone was observed a handful of times. The J gene is TRBJ2-2, the V gene TRBV29-1, with 8 bases fitting TRBD2. J lost 4 bases, V lost 8 bases, and 9 bases had no gene match. Germline V gene data show CDR1 as SQVTM and CDR2 as ANQGSEA. There are 14 residues in the CDR3. The CDR3 region is CSIPGGGPTGELFF. The CDR3 region has the DNA TGCAGCATCCCCGGCGGGGGGCCCACCGGGGAGCTGTTTTTT.

A single count supports this clone. The V call is TRBV9, the J call TRBJ2-1; weak D call: TRBD2 (5 bases). This CDR3 comprises 15 residues. Germline CDR1 and CDR2: SGDLS and YYNGEE. Trimming shortened V by 4 bases and J by 5 bases, and 16 bases separated the two germline ends. This CDR3 reads CASSMGGGRDNEQFF. CDR3 nucleotides: TGTGCCAGCAGCATGGGCGGAGGCCGGGACAATGAGCAGTTCTTC.

This clone was observed a few times. This chain's CDR3 is CASKRDRGVQPQHF. The DNA of the CDR3 is TGTGCCAGTAAGCGCGACAGGGGAGTACAGCCCCAGCATTTT. The gene calls are TRBV19 and TRBJ1-5; 8 bases are shared with TRBD1. In germline, CDR1 is LNHDA, CDR2 SQIVND (reference sequence). The CDR3 length is 14 residues. With V trimmed by 7 bases and J by 7 bases, 9 bases remained unmatched.

This chain joins TRBV28 and TRBJ2-7, with 7 nucleotides matching TRBD2. Germline CDR1 reads MDHEN; CDR2 reads SYDVKM. Trimming took 4 bases from V and 2 from J; bases not matched to a gene: 8. The CDR3 length is 15 residues. The CDR3 loop is CASSSPRLAAYEQYF. CDR3 nucleotide sequence: TGTGCCAGCAGTTCCCCTCGTCTAGCGGCCTACGAGCAGTACTTC.

Within the sample, this clone is medium-sized. The chain combines TRBV2 with TRBJ2-7, with 8 bases fitting TRBD1. After removal of 8 bases from V and 5 bases from J, the junction contained 11 bases not matched to a gene. The CDR3 is 14 amino acids. Germline assignment: CDR1 SNHLY and CDR2 FYNNEI. The CDR3 coding sequence is TGTGCCAGCGGCCTGGACAGGGACGGACACGAGCAGTACTTC. As protein: CASGLDRDGHEQYF. Filled out from reference TRBV2 and TRBJ2-7, the complete variable domain reads EPEVTQTPSHQVTQMGQEVILRCVPISNHLYFYWYRQILGQKVEFLVSFYNNEISEKSEIFDDQFSVERPDGSNFTLKIRSTKLEDSAMYFCASGLDRDGHEQYFGPGTRLTVT.